The 29 T cell receptor beta chains below all came from one sample that was sequenced in a study of CD8+CD57+ T cells in acquired aplastic anemia. An expansion of CD8+CD57+ cells by flow cytometry had been shown in patients chosen for sequencing. For CDR3 and TCR beta VDJ profiling, genomic DNA was the template used. MiXCR was run by TCRdb on the reads, yielding one entry per CDR3 protein. The sample has just over 450,000 distinct CDR3 sequences, around a third seen once. What was sequenced was sorted CD4+, CD8+, or CD8+CD57+ T cells (not recorded which) from PBMCs. The source of these receptors is a human donor with aplastic anemia.

J is TRBJ2-7 and V is TRBV9, with a possible D match to TRBD1 (6 bases). Trimming took off 10 bases at V and 4 bases at J, with 9 bases between the two ends. CDR1 and CDR2 from the germline V gene are SGDLS and YYNGEE. The CDR3 consists of 10 residues. The CDR3 DNA reads TGTGCCGGTGGGACATACGAGCAGTACTTC. Protein: CAGGTYEQYF.

This clonotype was counted at least ten times. The chain employs TRBV29-1 and TRBJ1-2; unclear D gene. V shed 4 bases and J shed 3 bases, with 9 bases lying between them. Germline CDR1 reads SQVTM; CDR2 reads ANQGSEA. This CDR3 is built from 12 residues. CDR3 coding DNA: TGCAGCGTTGCTGGGTTACACTATGGCTACACCTTC. Translated, it gives CSVAGLHYGYTF.

Remarks on this clonotype: It may be a read error: a sequence one base away is much more abundant. The gene calls are TRBV19 and TRBJ2-7; 7 bases fit TRBD1. The trim removed 0 bases at V and 2 bases at J, leaving 7 bases unmatched. Germline V gene data show CDR1 as LNHDA and CDR2 as SQIVND (reference sequence). The CDR3 sequence is 16 residues long. For the CDR3, the DNA is TGTGCCAGTAGTATAGACCCGACAGGGTCCGCCTACGAGCAGTACTTC. This gives the protein CASSIDPTGSAYEQYF. The variable domain in full, completed from reference TRBV19 and TRBJ2-7, reads DGGITQSPKYLFRKEGQNVTLSCEQNLNHDAMYWYRQDPGQGLRLIYYSQIVNDFQKGDIAEGYSVSREKKESFPLTVTSAQKNPTAFYLCASSIDPTGSAYEQYFGPGTRLTVT.

This clonotype was observed a few times. V is TRBV20-1 and J is TRBJ1-1, with D possibly TRBD1 on 5 matching bases. Germline V gene sequence: CDR1 DFQATT, CDR2 SNEGSKA (reference sequence). V dropped 0 bases and J dropped 4 bases, with 12 bases sitting between them. The length of the CDR3 is 14 residues. The CDR3 here is CSARDIDSLTEAFF. CDR3 sequence (DNA): TGCAGTGCTAGAGACATCGACAGTCTCACTGAAGCTTTCTTT.

This clonotype appeared once. The V call is TRBV19, the J call TRBJ1-2; 7 bases match TRBD1. The CDR3 length is 13 residues. From germline, CDR1 is LNHDA and CDR2 SQIVND (reference sequence). V trimming: 7 bases; J trimming: 4 bases; junction bases outside the gene matches: 6. For the CDR3, the DNA is TGTGCCAGTACCGGGGACAGAGGCTATGGCTACACCTTC. Its translation: CASTGDRGYGYTF.

This sequence joins TRBV19 and TRBJ2-1; perhaps TRBD2 as D (5 bases). The CDR3 has 15 amino acids. Between the trimmed V and J ends, which lost 3 bases and 4 bases, there was a span of 13 bases. Germline V gene sequence: CDR1 LNHDA, CDR2 SQIVND (reference sequence). DNA for the CDR3: TGTGCCAGTAGTATGGAAGCGGCCCTATACAATGAGCAGTTCTTC. Its translation is CASSMEAALYNEQFF.

The V gene is TRBV20-1, the J gene TRBJ1-1; 7 nucleotides line up with TRBD1. The trim removed 8 bases at V and 6 bases at J, leaving 12 bases unmatched. This CDR3 contains 13 residues. Germline V gene sequence: CDR1 DFQATT, CDR2 SNEGSKA (reference sequence). CDR3 bases: TGCAGTACGTATCCAGGGGGTAACCCTGAAGCTTTCTTT. Translation gives CSTYPGGNPEAFF.

Concerning this clonotype: A read error may produce the germline difference seen at one junction end. The chain has TRBV4-3 and TRBJ2-1; D not certain. Germline V gene lookup returns CDR1 LGHNA and CDR2 YSLEER. This CDR3 has 16 amino acids. This chain's CDR3 is CASGQGQISADNEQLF. The CDR3 DNA follows: TGCGCCAGCGGCCAAGGTCAGATCAGCGCCGACAATGAGCAGCTCTTC.

This clonotype was detected ten times or more. A junction boundary mismatches the germline segment, possibly from a read error. The chain has TRBV7-7 and TRBJ2-5; D may be TRBD1 (6 bases). The CDR3 runs to 13 residues. In germline, CDR1 is SSHAT, CDR2 FNYEAQ (reference sequence). For the CDR3, the DNA is TGTGCTAGCAGCGGACAGTTCCAAGAGACCCAGTACTTC. Its translation is CASSGQFQETQYF. The full variable domain, rest sourced from reference TRBV7-7 and TRBJ2-5, is GAGVSQSPRYKVTKRGQDVTLRCDPISSHATLYWYQQALGQGPEFLTYFNYEAQPDKSGLPSDRFSAERPEGSISTLTIQRTEQRDSAMYRCASSGQFQETQYFGPGTRLLVL.

The CDR3 DNA follows: TGTGCCAGTAGTATAACGGGCGGGGGGGCCGCGTTTGGCTACACCTTC. It codes for CASSITGGGAAFGYTF. The chain links TRBV19 to TRBJ1-2, with D tentatively TRBD1 (6 bases). Germline V gene sequence: CDR1 LNHDA, CDR2 SQIVND (reference sequence). Trimming shortened V by 2 bases and J by 7 bases, and 20 bases separated the two germline ends. CDR3 length: 16 amino acids.

At least ten counts were recorded for this clonotype. The gene calls are TRBV7-2 and TRBJ1-2; D ambiguous. The CDR3 length is 11 residues. Between the trimmed V and J ends, which lost 0 bases and 4 bases, there was a span of 0 bases. Germline CDR1 reads SGHTA; CDR2 reads FQGNSA. The CDR3 spells CASSLAYGYTF. For the CDR3, the DNA is TGTGCCAGCAGCTTAGCCTATGGCTACACCTTC.

This clonotype showed up just a few times. V and J are TRBV30 and TRBJ2-7; 11 positions agree with TRBD2. The CDR3 covers 14 residues. Germline-derived CDR1 and CDR2 are GTSNPN and SVGIG (reference sequence). After removal of 3 bases from V and 7 bases from J, the junction contained 8 bases not matched to a gene. The CDR3 DNA reads as TGTGCCTGGAGAATAGCGGGAGGGCTCGGGGAGCAGTACTTC. It is translated as CAWRIAGGLGEQYF.

This clonotype was detected a few times. This chain links TRBV20-1 with TRBJ2-5, with a tentative D call TRBD2 (5 bases). The V end lost 8 bases, the J end lost 3 bases, and 16 bases lay between the germline ends. The CDR3 is 13 residues long. The germline V gene has CDR1 DFQATT and CDR2 SNEGSKA (reference sequence). The CDR3 spells CSSRERREETQYF. The CDR3 DNA follows: TGCAGTTCCCGAGAAAGGCGGGAAGAGACCCAGTACTTC.

V gene TRBV5-1 combines with J gene TRBJ2-1; perhaps TRBD2 as D (6 bases). The V end lost 0 bases, the J end lost 9 bases, and 13 bases lay between the germline ends. The CDR3 length is 14 residues. Germline assignment: CDR1 SGHRS and CDR2 YFSETQ. CDR3 coding DNA: TGCGCCAGCAGCTTGGATTGGGGGGTTGGTGAGCAGTTCTTC. Translation gives CASSLDWGVGEQFF.

This sequence joins TRBV7-3 and TRBJ1-1; D not resolved. The CDR3 extends over 14 amino acids. Germline V gene data show CDR1 as SGHTA and CDR2 as FQGTGA. V was shortened by 1 base and J by 3 bases, with 9 bases between the two germline ends. The CDR3 DNA follows: TGTGCCAGCAGCTTAAGTCATCAGGACACTGAAGCTTTCTTT. Amino acids: CASSLSHQDTEAFF.

V and J are TRBV5-1 and TRBJ2-7; tentative D call: TRBD2 (6 bases). Germline V gives CDR1 SGHRS, CDR2 YFSETQ. The CDR3 has 16 residues. The V end was cut by 4 bases, the J end by 2 bases, with 19 bases between. CDR3 protein: CASSTTNGGIAYEQYF. CDR3 DNA: TGCGCCAGCAGCACGACGAACGGGGGTATCGCCTACGAGCAGTACTTC.

This clonotype was seen ten or more times. The chain uses TRBV19 and TRBJ1-2, with 8 positions matching TRBD1. Germline-derived CDR1 and CDR2 are LNHDA and SQIVND (reference sequence). The CDR3 loop spans 13 amino acids. J lost 2 bases, V lost 8 bases, and 4 bases had no gene match. The CDR3 is CASRRTGNYGYTF. The CDR3 nucleotides are TGTGCCAGTCGCCGGACAGGGAACTATGGCTACACCTTC.

About this clonotype: This may come from a read error, since a much larger clone is one base off. The rearrangement uses TRBV9 and TRBJ1-1; D unclear. Germline loops: CDR1 SGDLS, CDR2 YYNGEE. This CDR3 spans 15 amino acids. In nucleotides, the CDR3 is TGTGCCCGCAGCGTAGGCGGCAGTATGAACACTGAAGCTTTCTTT. Translated: CARSVGGSMNTEAFF.

This chain connects TRBV30 to TRBJ1-3, with no clear D. There are 13 residues in the CDR3. Between the trimmed V and J ends, which lost 3 bases and 0 bases, there was a span of 6 bases. Germline V gene data show CDR1 as GTSNPN and CDR2 as SVGIG (reference sequence). CDR3 residues: CAWRDISGNTIYF. The CDR3 nucleotides are TGTGCCTGGAGGGATATCTCTGGAAACACCATATATTTT.

The rearrangement uses TRBV20-1 and TRBJ2-7; perhaps TRBD2 as D (5 bases). Trimming cost V 7 bases and J 3 bases, with 19 bases left between them. Germline loops: CDR1 DFQATT, CDR2 SNEGSKA (reference sequence). CDR3 length: 14 amino acids. Written as DNA, the CDR3 is TGCAGTGTTAACCGGGGTCAGACGCACTACGAGCAGTACTTC. Encoded protein: CSVNRGQTHYEQYF.

Only a few counts were recorded for this clonotype. V gene TRBV24-1 combines with J gene TRBJ2-2; 9 bases are shared with TRBD1. CDR3 length equals 15 residues. From germline, CDR1 is KGHDR and CDR2 SFDVKD. Trimming at V came to 5 bases and at J to 5 bases, leaving 5 bases not matched to a gene. CDR3: CATSGAGQGTGELFF. The CDR3 DNA follows: TGTGCCACCAGTGGTGCGGGACAGGGAACCGGGGAGCTGTTTTTT.

The J gene is TRBJ2-7, the V gene TRBV6-1; TRBD1 matches at 9 bases. The length of the CDR3 is 14 residues. V trimming: 5 bases; J trimming: 9 bases; junction bases outside the gene matches: 11. Germline values: CDR1 MNHNS, CDR2 SASEGT. The CDR3 bases are TGTGCCAGCAGTCTGGACAGGGGTTTAGGTGCGCAGTACTTC. It encodes CASSLDRGLGAQYF.

Only a few counts were recorded for this clonotype. The J gene is TRBJ2-7, the V gene TRBV15; 8 bases fit TRBD1. The CDR3 loop spans 14 amino acids. CDR1 and CDR2 from the germline V gene are LNHNV and YYDKDF (reference sequence). V was clipped by 3 bases and J by 5 bases; unmatched bases: 6. Here the CDR3 DNA reads TGTGCCACCAGCAGGTTGGACAGGGCGAACGAGCAGTACTTC. Amino acid sequence: CATSRLDRANEQYF.

This rearrangement joins TRBV18 to TRBJ1-6; D is unclear. This CDR3 comprises 14 residues. V was cut by 2 bases and J by 8 bases, with 10 bases left in between. The germline V gene has CDR1 KGHSH and CDR2 LQKENI. The CDR3 loop reads CASSPYRTDSPLHF. CDR3 bases: TGTGCCAGCTCACCATATCGAACCGATTCACCCCTCCACTTT.

The rearrangement links TRBV5-1 to TRBJ2-7; 11 nucleotides line up with TRBD1. V lost 5 bases to trimming and J lost 6 bases; unmatched junction nucleotides: 7. The germline CDR1 and CDR2 sequences are SGHRS and YFSETQ. This CDR3 is 14 amino acids long. The CDR3 DNA sequence: TGCGCCAGCAGTGCCGGACAGGGGGCGGGCGAGCAGTACTTC. Amino acids: CASSAGQGAGEQYF.

This clonotype occurred a few times. Germline is not matched at one junction end, which may reflect a read error. The genes are TRBV19 and TRBJ2-2; TRBD1 matches 7 bases. The germline V gene encodes CDR1 LNHDA and CDR2 SQIVND (reference sequence). The CDR3 has 12 residues. CDR3 region: CASRQGFGELLF. The DNA of the CDR3 is TGTGCCAGCCGACAGGGTTTCGGGGAGCTGCTTTTT.

In its sample, this clonotype was seen a few times. The chain carries TRBV2 and TRBJ2-7, with unresolved D. Germline V gene sequence: CDR1 SNHLY, CDR2 FYNNEI. The CDR3 loop spans 14 amino acids. V was clipped by 8 bases and J by 0 bases, with 14 bases between them. CDR3 coding DNA: TGTGCCAGCGGATGGGCCGAGGTCTCCTACGAGCAGTACTTC. This gives the protein CASGWAEVSYEQYF. Full variable domain (remainder filled in from reference TRBV2 and TRBJ2-7): EPEVTQTPSHQVTQMGQEVILRCVPISNHLYFYWYRQILGQKVEFLVSFYNNEISEKSEIFDDQFSVERPDGSNFTLKIRSTKLEDSAMYFCASGWAEVSYEQYFGPGTRLTVT.

About this clonotype itself: A read error may be the cause here, since a much bigger clone is one base away. The rearrangement links TRBV24-1 to TRBJ2-5, with 7 bases aligning to TRBD1. The CDR3 consists of 15 residues. V trimming: 7 bases; J trimming: 4 bases; junction bases outside the gene matches: 11. Germline CDR1 reads KGHDR; CDR2 reads SFDVKD. The CDR3 loop is CATSGAGGERETQYF. The CDR3 region has the DNA TGTGCCACCAGCGGGGCAGGGGGTGAACGAGAGACCCAGTACTTC.

This clonotype was picked up a small number of times. The gene calls are TRBV7-9 and TRBJ1-1; 11 positions match TRBD1. V lost 5 bases, J lost 1 base, and 3 bases stayed unmatched. CDR3 length equals 15 residues. CDR1 and CDR2 from the germline V gene are SEHNR and FQNEAQ (reference sequence). The CDR3 region has the DNA TGTGCCAGCAGCAAAGGGACAGGGGGGAACACTGAAGCTTTCTTT. Translation gives CASSKGTGGNTEAFF.